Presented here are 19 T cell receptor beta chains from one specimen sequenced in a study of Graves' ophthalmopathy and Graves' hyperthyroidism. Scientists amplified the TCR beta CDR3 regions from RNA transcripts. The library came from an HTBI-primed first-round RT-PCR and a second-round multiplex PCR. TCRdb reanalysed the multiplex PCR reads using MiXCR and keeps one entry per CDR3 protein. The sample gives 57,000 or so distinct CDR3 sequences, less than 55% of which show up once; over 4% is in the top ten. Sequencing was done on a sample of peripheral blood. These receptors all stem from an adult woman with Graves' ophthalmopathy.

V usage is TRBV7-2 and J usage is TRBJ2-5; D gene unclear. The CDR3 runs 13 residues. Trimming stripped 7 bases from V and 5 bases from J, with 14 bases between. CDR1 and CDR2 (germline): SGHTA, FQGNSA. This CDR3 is CASTLITGETQYF. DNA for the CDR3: TGTGCCAGCACCCTGATCACCGGGGAGACCCAGTACTTC.

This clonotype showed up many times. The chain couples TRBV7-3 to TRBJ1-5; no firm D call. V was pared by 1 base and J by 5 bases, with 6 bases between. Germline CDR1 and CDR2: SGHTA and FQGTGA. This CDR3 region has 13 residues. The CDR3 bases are TGTGCCAGCAGCTTAAGTAGGGATCAGCCCCAGCATTTT. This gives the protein CASSLSRDQPQHF.

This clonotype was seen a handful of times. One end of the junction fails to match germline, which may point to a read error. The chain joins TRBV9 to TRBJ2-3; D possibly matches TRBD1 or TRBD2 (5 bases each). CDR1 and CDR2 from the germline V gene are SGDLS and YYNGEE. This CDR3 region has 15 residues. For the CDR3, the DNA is TGTGCCAGCAGCGACGCCGGGGCTAGCACAGATACGCAGTATTTC. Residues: CASSDAGASTDTQYF. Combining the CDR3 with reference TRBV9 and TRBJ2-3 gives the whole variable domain DSGVTQTPKHLITATGQRVTLRCSPRSGDLSVYWYQQSLDQGLQFLIQYYNGEERAKGNILERFSAQQFPDLHSELNLSSLELGDSALYFCASSDAGASTDTQYFGPGTRLTVL.

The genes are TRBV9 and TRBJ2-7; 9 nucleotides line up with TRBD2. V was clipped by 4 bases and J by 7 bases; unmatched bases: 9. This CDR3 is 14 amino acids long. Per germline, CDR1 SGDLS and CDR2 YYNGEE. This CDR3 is CASSLGASGVEQYF. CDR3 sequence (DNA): TGTGCCAGCAGCCTCGGGGCTAGCGGGGTTGAGCAGTACTTC. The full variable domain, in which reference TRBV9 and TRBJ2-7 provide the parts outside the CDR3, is DSGVTQTPKHLITATGQRVTLRCSPRSGDLSVYWYQQSLDQGLQFLIQYYNGEERAKGNILERFSAQQFPDLHSELNLSSLELGDSALYFCASSLGASGVEQYFGPGTRLTVT.

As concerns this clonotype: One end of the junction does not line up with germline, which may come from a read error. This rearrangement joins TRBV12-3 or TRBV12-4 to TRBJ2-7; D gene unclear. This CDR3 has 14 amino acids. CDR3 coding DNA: TGTACCAGCAGTTCAGGTCCAGGCAGGTCCGAGCAGTACTTC. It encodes CTSSSGPGRSEQYF.

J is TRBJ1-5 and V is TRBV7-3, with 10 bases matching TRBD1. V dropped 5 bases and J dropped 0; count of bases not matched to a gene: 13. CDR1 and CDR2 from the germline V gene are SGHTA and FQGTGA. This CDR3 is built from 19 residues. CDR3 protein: CASSQPPGQGNYSNQPQHF. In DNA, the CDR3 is TGTGCCAGCAGCCAACCCCCGGGACAGGGGAACTATAGCAATCAGCCCCAGCATTTT.

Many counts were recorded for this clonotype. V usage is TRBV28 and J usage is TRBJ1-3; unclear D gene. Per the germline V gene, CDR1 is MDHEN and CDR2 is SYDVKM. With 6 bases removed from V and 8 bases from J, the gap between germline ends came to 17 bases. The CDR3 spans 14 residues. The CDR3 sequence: CASSNGRRGDTIYF. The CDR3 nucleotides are TGTGCCAGCAGCAACGGACGGCGGGGAGACACCATATATTTT.

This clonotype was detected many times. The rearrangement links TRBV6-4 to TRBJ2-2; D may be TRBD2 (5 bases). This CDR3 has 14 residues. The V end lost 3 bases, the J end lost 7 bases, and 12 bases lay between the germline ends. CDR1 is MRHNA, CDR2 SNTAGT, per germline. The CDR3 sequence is CASSEGAAGGELFF. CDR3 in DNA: TGTGCCAGCAGTGAAGGAGCGGCGGGCGGGGAGCTGTTTTTT.

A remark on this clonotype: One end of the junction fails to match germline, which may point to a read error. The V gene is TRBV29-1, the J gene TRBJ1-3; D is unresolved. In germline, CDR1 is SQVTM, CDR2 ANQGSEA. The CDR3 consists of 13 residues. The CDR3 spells CCVQALIGNTIYF. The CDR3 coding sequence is TGCTGCGTCCAGGCCCTGATTGGAAACACCATATATTTT. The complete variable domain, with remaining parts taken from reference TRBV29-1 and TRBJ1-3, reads SAVISQKPSRDICQRGTSLTIQCQVDSQVTMMFWYRQQPGQSLTLIATANQGSEATYESGFVIDKFPISRPNLTFSTLTVSNMSPEDSSIYLCCVQALIGNTIYFGEGSWLTVV.

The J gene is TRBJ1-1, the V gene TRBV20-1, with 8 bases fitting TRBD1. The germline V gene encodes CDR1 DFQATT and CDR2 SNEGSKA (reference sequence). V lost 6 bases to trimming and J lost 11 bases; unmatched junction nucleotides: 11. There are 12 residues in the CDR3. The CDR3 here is CSAPPDRDYAFF. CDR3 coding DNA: TGCAGTGCCCCCCCGGACAGGGATTACGCTTTCTTT.

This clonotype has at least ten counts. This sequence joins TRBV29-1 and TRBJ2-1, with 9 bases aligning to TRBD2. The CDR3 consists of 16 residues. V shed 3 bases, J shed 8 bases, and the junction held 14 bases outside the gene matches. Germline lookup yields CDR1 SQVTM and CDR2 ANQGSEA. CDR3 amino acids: CSVDGAGGNVLDEQFF. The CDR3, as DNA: TGCAGCGTTGACGGGGCGGGAGGGAATGTTTTAGATGAGCAGTTCTTC.

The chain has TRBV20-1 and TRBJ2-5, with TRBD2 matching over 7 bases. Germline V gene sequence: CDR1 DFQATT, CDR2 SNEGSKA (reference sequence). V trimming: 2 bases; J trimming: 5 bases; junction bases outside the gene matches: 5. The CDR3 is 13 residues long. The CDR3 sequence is CSARLADNETQYF. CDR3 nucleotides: TGCAGTGCTAGACTAGCGGACAATGAGACCCAGTACTTC.

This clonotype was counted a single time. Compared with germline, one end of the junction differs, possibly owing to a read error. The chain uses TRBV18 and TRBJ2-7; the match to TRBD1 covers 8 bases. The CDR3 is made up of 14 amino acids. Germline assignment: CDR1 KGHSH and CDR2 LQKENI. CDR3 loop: CASSPQGVTHEQYF. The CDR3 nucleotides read TGTGCCAGCTCTCCACAGGGGGTAACTCACGAGCAGTACTTC.

The CDR3 is CASSEGTSEQFF. The CDR3 DNA is TGTGCCAGCAGTGAAGGAACATCTGAGCAGTTCTTC. J is TRBJ2-1 and V is TRBV7-3; D gene unclear. The CDR3 consists of 12 residues. V was cut by 6 bases and J by 9 bases, with 12 bases left in between. The V gene's germline CDR1 is SGHTA and CDR2 FQGTGA.

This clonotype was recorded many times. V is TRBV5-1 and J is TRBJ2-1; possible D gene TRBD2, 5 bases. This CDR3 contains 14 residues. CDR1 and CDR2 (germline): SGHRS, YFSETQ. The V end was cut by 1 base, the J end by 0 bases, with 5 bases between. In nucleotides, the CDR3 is TGCGCCAGCAGCTTGACTAGCTCCTACAATGAGCAGTTCTTC. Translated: CASSLTSSYNEQFF. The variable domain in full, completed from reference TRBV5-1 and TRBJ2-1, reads KAGVTQTPRYLIKTRGQQVTLSCSPISGHRSVSWYQQTPGQGLQFLFEYFSETQRNKGNFPGRFSGRQFSNSRSEMNVSTLELGDSALYLCASSLTSSYNEQFFGPGTRLTVL.

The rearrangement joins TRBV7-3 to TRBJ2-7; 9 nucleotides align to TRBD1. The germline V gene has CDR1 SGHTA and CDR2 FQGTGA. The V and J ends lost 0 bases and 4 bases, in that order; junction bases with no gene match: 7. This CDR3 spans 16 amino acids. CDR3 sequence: CASSLTWTGARYEQYF. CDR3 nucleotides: TGTGCCAGCAGCTTAACGTGGACAGGGGCGAGGTACGAGCAGTACTTC.

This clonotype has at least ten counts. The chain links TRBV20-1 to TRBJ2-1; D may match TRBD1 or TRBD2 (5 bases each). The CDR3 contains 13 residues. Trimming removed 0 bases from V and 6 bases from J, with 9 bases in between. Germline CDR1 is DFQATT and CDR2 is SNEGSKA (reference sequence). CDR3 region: CSARDLGTNEQFF. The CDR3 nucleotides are TGCAGTGCTAGAGATCTGGGGACCAATGAGCAGTTCTTC.

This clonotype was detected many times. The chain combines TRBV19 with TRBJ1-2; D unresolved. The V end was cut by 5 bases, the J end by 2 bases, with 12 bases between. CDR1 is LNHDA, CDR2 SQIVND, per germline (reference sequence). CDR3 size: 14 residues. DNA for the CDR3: TGTGCCAGTAGTTTTCCTCTGGGGAACTATGGCTACACCTTC. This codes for CASSFPLGNYGYTF.

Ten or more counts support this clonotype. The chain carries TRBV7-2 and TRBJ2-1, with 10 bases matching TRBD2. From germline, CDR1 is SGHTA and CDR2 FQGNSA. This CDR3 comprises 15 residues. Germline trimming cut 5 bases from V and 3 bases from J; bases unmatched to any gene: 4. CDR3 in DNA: TGTGCCAGCAGCCCAGCGGGAGGGCGCTACAATGAGCAGTTCTTC. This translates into CASSPAGGRYNEQFF.